Listed below are T cell receptor beta chains from one sample, sequenced in a study of radiotherapy plus CTLA-4 blockade in lung cancer. Sequencing used immunoSEQ multiplex PCR; TCRdb keeps in-frame clones, though not all of them. The sample has about 90,000 clones, about four fifths seen once. This specimen was peripheral blood, taken from a patient treated with radiotherapy plus ipilimumab. These receptors were obtained from a human donor with non-small cell lung cancer that progressed on radiotherapy plus ipilimumab. Each CDR3 is given with its conserved first and last residue. The D gene is left open where the match is weak. Size is stated for part of the rows, as once, few or many counts, or as a class when the clone is expanded.

J,size,V,D,CDR3,DNA
TRBJ2-7,.,TRBV30,TRBD1,CAWSEWDRPYEQYF,TGTGCCTGGAGTGAATGGGACAGGCCCTACGAGCAGTACTTC
TRBJ1-6,medium-sized,TRBV4-3,.,CASSQGGHNSPLHF,TGCGCCAGCAGCCAAGGGGGGCATAATTCACCCCTCCACTTT
TRBJ2-7,.,TRBV18,.,CASSPSPYEQYF,TGTGCCAGCTCACCTAGTCCCTACGAGCAGTACTTC
TRBJ2-4,.,TRBV4-3,.,CASSQDLGLAKNIQYF,TGCGCCAGCAGCCAAGATCTGGGGCTAGCCAAAAACATTCAGTACTTC
TRBJ1-4,.,TRBV14,.,CASSQYRMPGQLKREKLFF,TGTGCCAGCAGCCAATATCGCATGCCTGGGCAGCTGAAAAGGGAAAAACTGTTTTTT
TRBJ1-1,.,TRBV27,.,CASSVDGTEAFF,TGTGCCAGCAGTGTCGACGGTACTGAAGCTTTCTTT
TRBJ1-2,.,TRBV6-5,TRBD1,CASSQRDRGSYTF,TGTGCCAGCAGTCAGAGGGACAGGGGTAGCTACACCTTC
TRBJ1-5,.,TRBV11-2,.,CASSLDLRPNQPQHF,TGTGCCAGCAGCTTAGATCTCAGGCCCAATCAGCCCCAGCATTTT
TRBJ1-5,.,TRBV7-8,.,CASSPGQGNQPQHF,TGTGCCAGCAGCCCGGGGCAGGGCAATCAGCCCCAGCATTTT
TRBJ2-2,once,TRBV6-9,.,CASTYGAGSNTGELFF,TGTGCCAGCACCTATGGGGCGGGGTCGAACACCGGGGAGCTGTTTTTT
TRBJ2-1,.,TRBV5-1,.,CASSLGLAGTGNEQFF,TGCGCCAGCTCCTTGGGGCTAGCGGGGACAGGAAATGAGCAGTTCTTC
TRBJ1-5,.,TRBV19,.,CASSSQVGNQPQHF,TGTGCCAGTAGTTCGCAGGTTGGTAATCAGCCCCAGCATTTT
TRBJ1-2,.,TRBV2,.,CASSSTPSYYGYTF,TGTGCCAGTAGCAGCACTCCGTCCTACTATGGCTACACCTTC
TRBJ2-1,once,TRBV4-3,.,CASSQGPTYNEQFF,TGCGCCAGCAGCCAAGGACCTACCTACAATGAGCAGTTCTTC
TRBJ1-1,.,TRBV15,.,CATSAQRGNTEAFF,TGTGCCACCAGCGCACAGAGGGGGAACACTGAAGCTTTCTTT
TRBJ2-1,.,TRBV6-5,.,CASSYSGAPRNEQFF,TGTGCCAGCAGTTACTCTGGGGCACCTCGCAATGAGCAGTTCTTC
TRBJ1-1,.,TRBV6-5,.,CASSYGGVAAFF,TGTGCCAGCAGTTACGGGGGGGTGGCAGCTTTCTTT
TRBJ1-6,few,TRBV6-5,.,CASTHAGTLHF,TGTGCCAGCACCCACGCTGGGACCCTCCACTTT
TRBJ1-2,.,TRBV6-5,.,CASGPSGGRNYGYTF,TGTGCCAGCGGTCCTAGCGGGGGGAGAAACTATGGCTACACCTTC
TRBJ2-7,.,TRBV6-1,TRBD1,CASSGDRLSYEQYF,TGTGCCAGCAGTGGGGACAGGTTATCCTACGAGCAGTACTTC
TRBJ1-2,.,TRBV6-5,.,CASSYWGDANYGYTF,TGTGCCAGCAGTTACTGGGGGGACGCTAACTATGGCTACACCTTC
TRBJ1-4,.,TRBV5-1,TRBD1,CASSPGQLSLDEKLFF,TGCGCCAGCAGCCCGGGACAGCTCTCCTTAGATGAAAAACTGTTTTTT
TRBJ1-4,.,TRBV5-1,.,CASTNLGEKLFF,TGCGCCAGCACAAATCTAGGTGAAAAACTGTTTTTT
TRBJ1-2,few,TRBV10-3,TRBD1,CAIDRGSNYGYTF,TGTGCCATCGACAGGGGATCTAACTATGGCTACACCTTC
TRBJ2-3,.,TRBV27,TRBD2,CASSLGLADLTDTQYF,TGTGCCAGCAGTTTAGGGCTAGCGGACCTCACAGATACGCAGTATTTT
TRBJ2-6,few,TRBV7-9,.,CASYFQARGSGANVLTF,TGTGCCAGCTACTTCCAGGCACGGGGCTCTGGGGCCAACGTCCTGACTTTC
TRBJ2-7,few,TRBV7-6,.,CASSPGGSSFYEQYF,TGTGCCAGCAGCCCCGGGGGCAGTTCCTTCTACGAGCAGTACTTC
TRBJ1-3,.,TRBV7-9,.,CASSEPDGQGGNTIYF,TGTGCCAGCAGCGAACCGGACGGCCAGGGGGGAAACACCATATATTTT
TRBJ2-3,.,TRBV7-2,TRBD2,CASSSRLAGANTQYF,TGTGCCAGCAGCTCCAGACTAGCGGGGGCAAATACGCAGTATTTT
TRBJ1-2,once,TRBV6-5,.,CASSSWDGANYGYTF,TGTGCCAGCAGTTCCTGGGACGGAGCTAACTATGGCTACACCTTC
TRBJ2-5,few,TRBV4-3,.,CASSPHRGGGETQYF,TGCGCCAGCAGCCCCCATAGGGGGGGAGGAGAGACCCAGTACTTC
TRBJ1-5,.,TRBV12-5,TRBD1,CASGWTGPSNQPQHF,TGTGCTAGTGGTTGGACAGGCCCTAGCAATCAGCCCCAGCATTTT
TRBJ2-2,.,TRBV7-2,TRBD2,CASSSTSGRAGELFF,TGTGCCAGCAGCTCGACTAGCGGGAGGGCCGGGGAGCTGTTTTTT
TRBJ1-2,.,TRBV6-5,TRBD1,CASSSGGEDYGYTF,TGTGCCAGCAGCTCAGGGGGCGAAGACTATGGCTACACCTTC
TRBJ2-2,once,TRBV25-1,.,CASSRLQPNTGELFF,TGTGCCAGCAGTAGGCTTCAGCCGAACACCGGGGAGCTGTTTTTT
TRBJ1-6,.,TRBV27,.,CASRRAEFNSPLHF,TGTGCCAGCAGGCGAGCGGAGTTTAATTCACCCCTCCACTTT
TRBJ2-5,.,TRBV5-1,.,CASSLALSGETQYF,TGCGCCAGCAGCTTGGCACTCTCCGGAGAGACCCAGTACTTC
TRBJ2-5,.,TRBV7-7,.,CASSSTGRRETQYF,TGTGCCAGCAGCTCCACAGGGCGACGAGAGACCCAGTACTTC
TRBJ1-5,.,TRBV7-8,.,CASSLAGAANSPQHF,TGTGCCAGCAGCTTAGCAGGGGCGGCCAATTCGCCCCAGCATTTT
TRBJ1-2,.,TRBV27,.,CASSRLTLGDYGYTF,TGTGCCAGCAGTCGCTTGACTCTTGGGGACTATGGCTACACCTTC
TRBJ2-3,.,TRBV6-5,.,CASSYSQGRSTDTQYF,TGTGCCAGCAGTTACTCCCAGGGAAGGAGCACAGATACGCAGTATTTT
TRBJ1-4,.,TRBV5-4,TRBD1,CASSLAGTGAEKLFF,TGTGCCAGCAGCTTGGCCGGGACAGGGGCTGAAAAACTGTTTTTT
TRBJ2-1,.,TRBV28,TRBD2,CASKSGGSNDNEQFF,TGTGCCAGCAAATCGGGGGGTTCTAATGACAATGAGCAGTTCTTC
TRBJ1-2,.,TRBV27,.,CASSEAGRLYGYTF,TGTGCCAGCAGTGAGGCAGGACGTCTCTATGGCTACACCTTC
TRBJ2-7,.,TRBV27,.,CASSSASPWAGFYEQYF,TGTGCCAGCAGTTCAGCCTCCCCGTGGGCGGGGTTCTACGAGCAGTACTTC
TRBJ2-5,.,TRBV10-3,.,CAISDKQGHQETQYF,TGTGCCATCAGTGATAAACAGGGTCATCAAGAGACCCAGTACTTC
TRBJ1-4,.,TRBV6-6,.,CASSYKDRVNEKLFF,TGTGCCAGCAGTTACAAGGACAGAGTTAATGAAAAACTGTTTTTT
TRBJ2-3,.,TRBV4-2,.,CASSQAYSSAQYF,TGTGCCAGCAGCCAAGCTTACTCTTCGGCGCAGTATTTT
TRBJ1-4,.,TRBV28,.,CASSLLGMGEKLFF,TGTGCCAGCAGTTTATTGGGGATGGGTGAAAAACTGTTTTTT
TRBJ2-3,.,TRBV15,.,CATSRVKQAGTDTQYF,TGTGCCACCAGCAGAGTTAAACAGGCAGGGACAGATACGCAGTATTTT
TRBJ2-3,once,TRBV5-6,TRBD2,CASSLGLLAASTDTQYF,TGTGCCAGCAGCTTAGGACTACTAGCGGCTAGCACAGATACGCAGTATTTT
TRBJ2-7,few,TRBV4-3,.,CASSPHGTADYEQYF,TGCGCCAGCAGCCCCCACGGGACTGCGGACTACGAGCAGTACTTC
TRBJ2-2,few,TRBV29-1,.,CSVARSNTGELFF,TGCAGCGTTGCCAGATCGAACACCGGGGAGCTGTTTTTT
TRBJ1-2,.,TRBV5-4,TRBD1,CASSLAGGFGYGYTF,TGTGCCAGCAGCTTGGCAGGGGGCTTCGGCTATGGCTACACCTTC
TRBJ2-7,few,TRBV18,TRBD1,CASSPDRVNEQYF,TGTGCCAGCTCACCGGACAGGGTCAACGAGCAGTACTTC
TRBJ2-3,.,TRBV28,TRBD1,CASSFWDRVIDTQYF,TGTGCCAGCAGTTTTTGGGACAGGGTGATAGATACGCAGTATTTT
TRBJ1-5,.,TRBV18,TRBD1,CASSSDRDNQPQHF,TGTGCCAGCTCAAGCGACAGGGACAATCAGCCCCAGCATTTT
TRBJ2-7,.,TRBV5-5,.,CASSITWDGYEQYF,TGTGCCAGCAGCATAACGTGGGACGGGTACGAGCAGTACTTC
TRBJ1-5,.,TRBV7-2,.,CASSLAINQPQHF,TGTGCCAGCAGCTTAGCGATTAATCAGCCCCAGCATTTT
TRBJ2-2,.,TRBV20-1,.,CSASETGELFF,TGCAGTGCTAGCGAAACAGGGGAGCTGTTTTTT